The entry below describes one T cell receptor beta chain. Sequencing was performed with immunoSEQ multiplex PCR; in TCRdb, only in-frame clones are kept and a portion is missing. Of about 130,000 clones in the sample, around 92% were seen once. The sample belongs to a study of control samples from healthy donors and cancer patients. Germline CDR1 KGHSH, CDR2 LQKENI. The CDR3 loop spans 16 amino acids. The V gene lost 4 bases and the J gene lost 1 base, with 16 bases spanning the gap. V is TRBV18 and J is TRBJ1-1; TRBD1 is a possible D gene (5 bases). Sequencing was performed on PBMCs. The sequence was obtained from a man aged 50-59 years with head and neck cancer. The CDR3 DNA reads as TGTGCCAGCTCACGTTGGCCGGGGGGTAAGAACACTGAAGCTTTCTTT. Its protein is CASSRWPGGKNTEAFF.